A selection of T cell receptor beta chains follows, all from one sample in a study of PD-L1 blockade in urothelial cancer. Assay used: immunoSEQ multiplex PCR; TCRdb lists only in-frame clones, some missing. The data contain 50,000 to 65,000 clones, over 75% of them singletons. The source was PBMCs, collected around atezolizumab (anti-PD-L1) treatment. Receptors originate from a man aged 35 to 55 with urothelial cancer. Both conserved end residues are part of each CDR3. D genes are given only for firm matches. Clone size appears in some rows only: once, few, many, or a class for an expanded clone.

D: -
V: TRBV6-6
size: -
J: TRBJ1-2
CDR3: CASSYSSGEGGYTF
DNA: TGTGCCAGCAGTTACTCGTCAGGGGAGGGTGGCTACACCTTC

D: -
V: TRBV5-6
size: -
J: TRBJ2-7
CDR3: CASSLDHWPRSYEQYF
DNA: TGTGCCAGCAGCTTAGACCACTGGCCTAGATCCTACGAGCAGTACTTC

D: TRBD1
V: TRBV5-1
size: -
J: TRBJ2-7
CDR3: CASSPTGTGGSGMQYEQYF
DNA: TGCGCCAGCAGCCCAACCGGGACAGGAGGGTCCGGGATGCAATACGAGCAGTACTTC

D: TRBD2
V: TRBV30
size: -
J: TRBJ2-2
CDR3: CAWDGTSGSNTGELFF
DNA: TGTGCCTGGGACGGGACTAGCGGATCGAACACCGGGGAGCTGTTTTTT

D: -
V: TRBV27
size: once
J: TRBJ2-2
CDR3: CASSLDYFTGELFF
DNA: TGTGCCAGCAGCCTGGACTACTTCACCGGGGAGCTGTTTTTT

D: -
V: TRBV29-1
size: -
J: TRBJ2-7
CDR3: CSVRLGSGYEQYF
DNA: TGCAGCGTCAGACTAGGATCAGGCTACGAGCAGTACTTC

D: -
V: TRBV21-1
size: -
J: TRBJ2-1
CDR3: CARGGWENEQFF
DNA: TGTGCCAGGGGGGGTTGGGAAAATGAGCAGTTCTTC

D: TRBD1
V: TRBV29-1
size: -
J: TRBJ2-7
CDR3: CSVVEGAGEQYF
DNA: TGCAGCGTTGTAGAGGGGGCAGGGGAGCAGTACTTC

D: -
V: TRBV6-5
size: few
J: TRBJ2-5
CDR3: CASSYEGLGQETQYF
DNA: TGTGCCAGCAGTTATGAAGGACTCGGTCAAGAGACCCAGTACTTC

D: -
V: TRBV7-6
size: -
J: TRBJ1-1
CDR3: CASSLTGSSAEAFF
DNA: TGTGCCAGCAGCTTGACTGGGAGTAGCGCTGAAGCTTTCTTT

D: -
V: TRBV7-2
size: -
J: TRBJ2-4
CDR3: CASSLVWGGKNIQYF
DNA: TGTGCCAGCAGCTTAGTGTGGGGAGGCAAAAACATTCAGTACTTC

D: TRBD1
V: TRBV5-4
size: -
J: TRBJ1-4
CDR3: CASSPAGTGKEKLFF
DNA: TGTGCCAGCAGTCCAGCCGGGACAGGGAAGGAAAAACTGTTTTTT

D: -
V: TRBV11-1
size: medium-sized
J: TRBJ2-1
CDR3: CASSLGAPEQFF
DNA: TGTGCCAGCAGCCTTGGAGCTCCCGAGCAGTTCTTC